This T cell receptor (beta chain) was sequenced in a study of STAT5B mutations in CD4+ large granular lymphocyte leukemia. This CDR3 region has 16 residues. V shed 2 bases and J 7 bases; nucleotides not matched to a gene: 10. Germline lookup yields CDR1 MNHEY and CDR2 SVGAGI. This was a survey-level run. Measured with immunoSEQ multiplex PCR; TCRdb has only the in-frame clones, and not every one. The table lists around 35,000 clones, around 74% of them singletons. The chain employs TRBV6-5 and TRBJ2-1; 8 bases match TRBD1. The sequenced sample was CD4+ T cells from blood buffy coats. The clonotype originates from a human donor in good health. The CDR3 is CASSYDGTGFWNEQFF. The CDR3 DNA sequence: TGTGCCAGCAGTTACGATGGGACAGGTTTTTGGAATGAGCAGTTCTTC.